This TCR beta chain was recorded in a study of T-cell memory formation after mild COVID-19. As to this clonotype: Its specificity is not known.

Trimming stripped 10 bases from V and 0 bases from J, with 15 bases between. CDR3 size: 14 residues. Germline lookup yields CDR1 ENHRY and CDR2 SYGVKD. Overall study findings and caveats: Memory from before infection featured some responding clones, which suggests cross-reactive memory joined. Among contracting clones, CD4+ were mainly CM/EM and CD8+ enriched in EMRA. There was no confirmation that second-wave clones peaking on day 37 were SARS-CoV-2 specific.

TCRalpha and TCRbeta libraries used 5'RACE with constant-segment primers and UMIs. Using its own MiXCR run on the 5' RACE reads, TCRdb lists one record per CDR3 protein. The repertoire has 300,000 to 350,000 distinct CDR3 sequences, 10% to 15% of them found once; the top ten carry roughly 23%. Sequences were obtained from PBMCs or a T cell subset sorted from them (not recorded which). The TCR comes from a man between 18 and 35 years old who had mild COVID-19 (a few samples of this study predate the infection). Cell type and time point are not known. The V and J genes are TRBV10-3 and TRBJ2-5, with D perhaps TRBD1 (5 bases). This CDR3 reads CATKQGPDQETQYF. CDR3 sequence (DNA): TGTGCCACCAAGCAGGGCCCTGACCAAGAGACCCAGTACTTC.